This T cell receptor beta chain appears in the sequencing data of a study of T cells after yellow fever vaccination. Across the study: The authors prepared low-cell-number fractions using SMART-Seq v4 Ultra Low Input.

TCRdb reprocessed the 5' RACE reads via MiXCR and lists one record per CDR3 protein. Found here are 25,000 to 35,000 distinct CDR3 sequences, nearly 4.5% of them singletons; the top ten hold about half. Findings and caveats of the study: Overlap between CD4 and CD8 compartments was detected for a small share of clonotypes. Most clones from primary vaccination resurfaced after the booster (96% CD4, around 91% CD8).

The CDR3 extends over 15 amino acids. V lost 5 bases and J lost 4; bases outside the gene matches: 6. The V gene's germline CDR1 is SGHVS and CDR2 FQNEAQ. This clonotype appeared many times. Antigen unknown. V gene TRBV7-8 combines with J gene TRBJ2-7, with TRBD1 matching 12 bases. The specimen was CD8+ T cells sorted from PBMCs, collected 5 days after the yellow fever booster vaccination. The receptor was derived from a man aged 25 to 40 who received the YFV17D yellow fever vaccine. In DNA form, the CDR3 reads TGTGCCAGCAGCGAATGGGACAGGGGGCGGTACGAGCAGTACTTC. Its translation: CASSEWDRGRYEQYF. Together with reference TRBV7-8 and TRBJ2-7, the CDR3 gives the full variable domain: GAGVSQSPRYKVAKRGQDVALRCDPISGHVSLFWYQQALGQGPEFLTYFQNEAQLDKSGLPSDRFFAERPEGSVSTLKIQRTQQEDSAVYLCASSEWDRGRYEQYFGPGTRLTVT.